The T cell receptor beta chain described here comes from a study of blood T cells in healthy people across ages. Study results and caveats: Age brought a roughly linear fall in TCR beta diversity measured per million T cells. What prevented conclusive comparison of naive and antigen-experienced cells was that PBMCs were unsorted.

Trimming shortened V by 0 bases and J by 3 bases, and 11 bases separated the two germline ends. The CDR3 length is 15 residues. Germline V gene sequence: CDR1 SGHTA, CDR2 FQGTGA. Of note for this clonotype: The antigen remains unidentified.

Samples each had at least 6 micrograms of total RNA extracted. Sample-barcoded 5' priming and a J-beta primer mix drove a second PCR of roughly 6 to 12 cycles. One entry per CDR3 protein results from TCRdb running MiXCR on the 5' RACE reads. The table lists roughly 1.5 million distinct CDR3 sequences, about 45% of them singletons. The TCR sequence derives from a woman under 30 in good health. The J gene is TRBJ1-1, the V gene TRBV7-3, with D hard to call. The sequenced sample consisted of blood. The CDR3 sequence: CASSLTGLAHTEAFF. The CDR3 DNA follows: TGTGCCAGCAGCTTAACGGGGTTGGCCCACACTGAAGCTTTCTTT.